These 15 T cell receptor beta chains were sequenced from one sample in a study of regulatory T cells in long-lasting Graves disease. The time point here: newly diagnosed GD, antithyroid drugs for less than 3 months. Following extraction of RNA from PBMCs, that RNA was used to make the TCR library. Arm-PCR with iRepertoire HTBI primers amplified the CDR3 regions for these TCR beta libraries. TCRdb called the multiplex PCR reads again in MiXCR, with one record for every CDR3 protein. The sample includes fewer than 550,000 distinct CDR3 sequences, around 17% of them seen just once. The data were also submitted as part of a second study, on T cells in Graves' hyperthyroidism and ophthalmopathy.

The sample here was peripheral blood mononuclear cells (PBMCs), taken at new diagnosis, from a patient treated with antithyroid drugs. The receptor set was obtained from a woman between 18 and 29 years old with Graves disease.

This clonotype showed up many times. As DNA, the CDR3 is TGTGCCAGCAGCCGACTAGGAGAGACCCAGTACTTC. Protein product: CASSRLGETQYF. This chain uses TRBV7-8 with TRBJ2-5; maybe TRBD2 (6 bases). V lost 5 bases to trimming and J lost 4 bases, with 8 bases between them. This CDR3 is built from 12 residues. Looked up from germline, CDR1 is SGHVS and CDR2 is FQNEAQ.

This clonotype has only a few counts. V usage is TRBV5-1 and J usage is TRBJ2-1; 12 bases are shared with TRBD2. V gave up 1 base and J gave up 9 bases; unmatched junction bases: 8. The CDR3 sequence is 16 residues long. CDR1 and CDR2 from the germline V gene are SGHRS and YFSETQ. The CDR3 bases are TGCGCCAGCAGCTTGTTTCGGACTAGCGGGAACGGTGAGCAGTTCTTC. As protein: CASSLFRTSGNGEQFF.

The V gene is TRBV6-9, the J gene TRBJ2-3; weak D call: TRBD1 (5 bases). The CDR3 spans 14 residues. V was pared by 3 bases and J by 2 bases, with 9 bases between. CDR1 and CDR2 from the germline V gene are MNHGY and SVAAGI. CDR3 sequence (DNA): TGTGCCAGCAGTTACCAGGGTCCCACAGATACGCAGTATTTT. Protein sequence: CASSYQGPTDTQYF.

This clonotype was counted a few times. The V call is TRBV6-1, the J call TRBJ2-1, with 7 bases matching TRBD2. Germline V gene lookup returns CDR1 MNHNS and CDR2 SASEGT. V shed 5 bases, J shed 0 bases, and the junction held 7 bases outside the gene matches. This CDR3 spans 16 amino acids. The CDR3 spells CASSIQPSGSYNEQFF. CDR3 bases: TGTGCCAGCAGTATACAACCTAGCGGCTCCTACAATGAGCAGTTCTTC.

With regard to this clonotype: At one boundary the junction diverges from the germline segment, which might be a read error. The CDR3 DNA is TGCAGTGCTGGAGATTTGGTTGGGGGGAGCAATCAGCCCCAGCATTTT. Translation gives CSAGDLVGGSNQPQHF. This rearrangement joins TRBV20-1 to TRBJ1-5, with D tentatively TRBD1 (5 bases). This CDR3 has 16 residues. Germline V gene lookup returns CDR1 DFQATT and CDR2 SNEGSKA (reference sequence).

Turning to this clonotype: A much bigger clone sits one base away, suggesting this may be a read error. The V call is TRBV28, the J call TRBJ2-7, with D perhaps TRBD2 (5 bases). CDR1 and CDR2 from the germline V gene are MDHEN and SYDVKM. This CDR3 is 14 amino acids long. In DNA, the CDR3 is TGTGCCAGCAGTTTATTTCGGGGTTCGGTCGAGCAGTGCTTC. Its protein product is CASSLFRGSVEQCF.

This clonotype was seen many times. The rearrangement joins TRBV20-1 to TRBJ1-5; D gene ambiguous. This CDR3 has 10 amino acids. CDR1 and CDR2 from the germline V gene are DFQATT and SNEGSKA (reference sequence). The V and J ends lost 8 bases and 8 bases respectively, with 10 bases between them. CDR3 sequence reads: CSTVRKPQHF. The CDR3 bases are TGCAGTACCGTTCGGAAGCCCCAGCATTTT.

This sequence joins TRBV25-1 and TRBJ1-1, with TRBD1 matching 9 bases. J was trimmed by 3 bases and V by 10 bases; bases with no gene match: 6. The CDR3 is 13 amino acids. The germline gives CDR1 MGHDK, CDR2 SYGVNS. This CDR3 is CATTRTGDTEAFF. CDR3 in DNA: TGTGCCACCACCCGGACAGGGGACACTGAAGCTTTCTTT.

This clonotype was counted between two and nine times. The chain recombines TRBV7-2 with TRBJ1-2; D unresolved. Germline assignment: CDR1 SGHTA and CDR2 FQGNSA. V lost 1 base and J 4 bases, leaving 7 bases between the germline ends. The CDR3 contains 13 residues. This CDR3 is CASSLENSYGYTF. CDR3 DNA sequence: TGTGCCAGCAGCTTAGAGAACAGCTATGGCTACACCTTC.

This clonotype appeared many times. V gene TRBV27 combines with J gene TRBJ2-1; 7 bases agree with TRBD2. CDR1 is MNHEY and CDR2 is SMNVEV in the germline V gene (reference sequence). The CDR3 runs 13 residues. J lost 13 bases, V lost 7 bases, and 13 bases had no gene match. CDR3 DNA: TGTGCCAGCACTTCAACCGGGGGGAGAGTTCAGTTCTTC. Translating it yields CASTSTGGRVQFF.

This clonotype was seen a few times. A much larger clone is a single base away; this may be a read error. The rearrangement links TRBV28 to TRBJ2-1; 9 bases align to TRBD2. Germline lookup yields CDR1 MDHEN and CDR2 SYDVKM. The CDR3 runs 14 residues. The chain's CDR3 is CVSSLAGERNEQFF. In DNA form, the CDR3 reads TGTGTCAGCAGTTTAGCGGGAGAACGCAATGAGCAGTTCTTC.

This clonotype was detected many times. This chain connects TRBV13 to TRBJ2-5; D possibly corresponds to TRBD1 (5 bases). Germline-derived CDR1 and CDR2 are PRHDT and FYEKMQ (reference sequence). This CDR3 is 14 amino acids long. Trimming shortened V by 5 bases and J by 10 bases, and 20 bases separated the two germline ends. The CDR3 nucleotides read TGTGCCAGCAGCACCAGGGTTAGCACTATGGGCCAGTACTTC. The encoded protein is CASSTRVSTMGQYF.

This clonotype was counted at least ten times. The chain recombines TRBV27 with TRBJ1-1; 10 bases agree with TRBD1. CDR3 length: 15 amino acids. Looked up from germline, CDR1 is MNHEY and CDR2 is SMNVEV (reference sequence). V lost 5 bases, J lost 0 bases, and 3 bases stayed unmatched. The CDR3 DNA sequence: TGTGCCAGCAGTCCCGGGACAGGGGTGAACACTGAAGCTTTCTTT. Encoded protein: CASSPGTGVNTEAFF.

The table lists this clonotype with many counts. The J gene is TRBJ2-3, the V gene TRBV2; the match to TRBD2 covers 9 bases. CDR1 is SNHLY and CDR2 is FYNNEI in the germline V gene. CDR3 length: 15 amino acids. The trim removed 8 bases at V and 1 base at J, leaving 7 bases unmatched. This CDR3 reads CASGLAGDGTDTQYF. The CDR3 coding sequence is TGTGCCAGCGGTTTAGCGGGAGACGGCACAGATACGCAGTATTTT.

Here the CDR3 DNA reads TGTGCCAGCAGTTATCCTAGCGGGAGGGGACGGGGGGAGCTGTTTTTT. It specifies CASSYPSGRGRGELFF. This chain connects TRBV6-9 to TRBJ2-2; 12 nucleotides agree with TRBD2. Trimming cost V 2 bases and J 8 bases; bases outside gene matches: 6. Germline V gene data show CDR1 as MNHGY and CDR2 as SVAAGI. The CDR3 loop spans 16 amino acids.